This T cell receptor beta chain came from a study of cytomegalovirus exposure and HLA in healthy donors. Whole-study findings and limits: Based on reports, TCR beta sequences accurately predicted HLA-A and HLA-B alleles for most subjects.

V was clipped by 5 bases and J by 4 bases, with 6 bases between them. The CDR3 is 10 residues long. Germline V lookup: CDR1 DFQATT, CDR2 SNEGSKA (reference sequence). With regard to this clone: What it binds is not known. The same CDR3 also results from other DNA sequences found in this sample.

Primers included in the PCR were 60 Vbeta and 13 Jbeta primers. Source study methods: A later analysis tallied about 80 million unique TCR beta chains, about 11 million of them shared. Method: immunoSEQ multiplex PCR; TCRdb's copy keeps in-frame clones and lacks some. That table supplies the V and J calls and clone size; D and trimming were determined from the DNA. This sample has 200,000 or so clones, with about four fifths found just once. Sequencing used PBMCs. This sequence originates from a male donor in good health and CMV-seropositive. The rearrangement links TRBV20-1 to TRBJ2-7, with D unresolved. The DNA for the CDR3 is TGCAGTGCTCGTCAGTACGAGCAGTACTTC. Translating gives CSARQYEQYF.